This T cell receptor beta chain was sequenced in a study of CD8+ T cells in alopecia areata. Study results and caveats: Scalp sample sequencing also detects resident alphabeta T cells of normal skin.

The treatment was: oral pan-JAK inhibitor, 5-10 mg twice daily. Extraction and reverse transcription of RNA yielded cDNA as the sequencing template. Sequencing used immunoSEQ multiplex PCR; TCRdb keeps in-frame clones, though not all of them. In the table there are some 200,000 clones, 55% to 75% of which are singletons. This clone was counted ten times or more. Its specificity is not known. The CDR3 consists of 12 residues. Trimming shortened V by 5 bases and J by 3 bases, and 6 bases separated the two germline ends. Germline V gene lookup returns CDR1 SGHTA and CDR2 FQGNSA. This chain uses TRBV7-2 with TRBJ2-3; D is unclear. The sample in question was CD4+ T cells sorted from blood, obtained at week 24, from a patient treated with tofacitinib. The origin of this receptor is a human donor with alopecia areata. The CDR3 bases are TGTGCCAGCAGCCCAACAACAGATACGCAGTATTTT. Translated: CASSPTTDTQYF. The full variable domain, with the rest looked up from reference TRBV7-2 and TRBJ2-3, is GAGVSQSPSNKVTEKGKDVELRCDPISGHTALYWYRQSLGQGLEFLIYFQGNSAPDKSGLPSDRFSAERTGGSVSTLTIQRTQQEDSAVYLCASSPTTDTQYFGPGTRLTVL.